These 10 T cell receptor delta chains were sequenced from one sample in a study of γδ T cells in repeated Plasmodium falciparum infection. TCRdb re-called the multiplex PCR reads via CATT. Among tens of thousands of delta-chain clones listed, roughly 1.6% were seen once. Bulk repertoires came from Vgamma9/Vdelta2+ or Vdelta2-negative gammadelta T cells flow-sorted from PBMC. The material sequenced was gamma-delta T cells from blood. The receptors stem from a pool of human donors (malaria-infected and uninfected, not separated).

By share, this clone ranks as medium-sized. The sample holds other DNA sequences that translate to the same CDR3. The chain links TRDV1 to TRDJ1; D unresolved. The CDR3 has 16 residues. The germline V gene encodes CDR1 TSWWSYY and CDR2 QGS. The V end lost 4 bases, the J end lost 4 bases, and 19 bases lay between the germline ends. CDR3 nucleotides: TGTGCTCTTGGGGGTACTTCTCCACCAACCAACGATAAACTCATCTTT. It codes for CALGGTSPPTNDKLIF.

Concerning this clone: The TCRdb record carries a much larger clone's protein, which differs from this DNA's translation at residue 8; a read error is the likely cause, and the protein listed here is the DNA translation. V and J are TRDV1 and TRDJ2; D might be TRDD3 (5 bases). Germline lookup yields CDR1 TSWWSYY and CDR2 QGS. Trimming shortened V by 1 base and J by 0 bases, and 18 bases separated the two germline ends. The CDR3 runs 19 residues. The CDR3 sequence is CALGERERGGPSLTAQLFF. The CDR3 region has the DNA TGTGCTCTTGGGGAACGGGAACGGGGGGGCCCCTCTTTGACAGCACAACTCTTCTTT.

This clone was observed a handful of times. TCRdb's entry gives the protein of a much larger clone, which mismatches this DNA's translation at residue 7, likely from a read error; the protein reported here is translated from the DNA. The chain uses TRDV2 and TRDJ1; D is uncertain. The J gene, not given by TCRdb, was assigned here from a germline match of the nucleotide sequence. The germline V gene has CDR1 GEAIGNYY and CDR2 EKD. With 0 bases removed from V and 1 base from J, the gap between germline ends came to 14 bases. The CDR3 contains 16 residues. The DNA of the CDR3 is TGTGCCTGTGACACCGAGAAAGAAGAGGGCACCGATAAACTCATCTTT. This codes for CACDTEKEEGTDKLIF.

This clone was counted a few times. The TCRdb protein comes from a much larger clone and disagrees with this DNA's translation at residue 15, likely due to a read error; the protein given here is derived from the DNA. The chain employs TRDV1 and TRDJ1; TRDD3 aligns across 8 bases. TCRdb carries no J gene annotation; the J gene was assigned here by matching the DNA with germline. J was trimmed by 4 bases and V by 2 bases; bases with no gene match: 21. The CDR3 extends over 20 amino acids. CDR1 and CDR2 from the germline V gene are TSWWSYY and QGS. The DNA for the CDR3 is TGTGCTCTTGGGGAAAGGCCTGATTGGGGATACAAGGACCACTGCGATAAACTCATCTTT. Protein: CALGERPDWGYKDHCDKLIF.

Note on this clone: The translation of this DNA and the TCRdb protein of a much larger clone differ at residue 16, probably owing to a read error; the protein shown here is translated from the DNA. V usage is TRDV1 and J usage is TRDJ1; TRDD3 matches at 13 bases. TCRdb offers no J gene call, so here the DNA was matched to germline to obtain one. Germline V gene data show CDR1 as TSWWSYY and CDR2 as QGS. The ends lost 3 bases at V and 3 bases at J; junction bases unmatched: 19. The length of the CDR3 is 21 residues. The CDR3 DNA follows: TGTGCTCTTGGGGAGGTTAGGGGTAAACTGGGGGATACGCCGGGGGCCGATAAACTCATCTTT. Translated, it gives CALGEVRGKLGDTPGADKLIF.

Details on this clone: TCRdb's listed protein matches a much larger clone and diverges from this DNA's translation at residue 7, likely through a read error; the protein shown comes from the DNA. CDR3 protein: CACDTVETDTRQMFF. As DNA, the CDR3 is TGTGCCTGTGACACCGTCGAGACGGACACCCGACAGATGTTTTTC. The V and J genes are TRDV2 and TRDJ3; D unclear. TCRdb leaves out the J gene; it was filled in here by matching the DNA to germline. Trimming left V 0 bases short and J 6 bases short, with 8 bases between. The length of the CDR3 is 15 residues. Germline V gene data show CDR1 as GEAIGNYY and CDR2 as EKD.

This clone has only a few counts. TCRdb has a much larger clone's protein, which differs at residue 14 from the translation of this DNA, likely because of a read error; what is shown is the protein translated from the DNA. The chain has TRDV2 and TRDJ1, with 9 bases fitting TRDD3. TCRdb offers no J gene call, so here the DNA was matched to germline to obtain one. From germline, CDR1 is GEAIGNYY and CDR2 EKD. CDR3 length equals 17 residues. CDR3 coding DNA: TGTGCCTGTGACACGCCGTACTGGGGGAAGTACACCGATAGACTCATCTTT. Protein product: CACDTPYWGKYTDRLIF.

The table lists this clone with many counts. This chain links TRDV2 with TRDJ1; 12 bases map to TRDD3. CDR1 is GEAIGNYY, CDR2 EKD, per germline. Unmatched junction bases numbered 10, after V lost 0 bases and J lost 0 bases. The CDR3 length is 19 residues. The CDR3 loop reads CACDTVSTGGYPYTDKLIF. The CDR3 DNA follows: TGTGCCTGTGACACCGTAAGTACTGGGGGATACCCGTACACCGATAAACTCATCTTT.

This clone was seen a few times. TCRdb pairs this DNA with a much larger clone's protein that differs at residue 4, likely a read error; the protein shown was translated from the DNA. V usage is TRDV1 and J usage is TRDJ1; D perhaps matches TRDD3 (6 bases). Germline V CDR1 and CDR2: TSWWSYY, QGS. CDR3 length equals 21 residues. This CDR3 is CALEEPHPVPGDLSVTDKLIF. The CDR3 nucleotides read TGTGCTCTTGAGGAACCCCATCCTGTCCCGGGGGACCTGTCCGTCACCGATAAACTCATCTTT.

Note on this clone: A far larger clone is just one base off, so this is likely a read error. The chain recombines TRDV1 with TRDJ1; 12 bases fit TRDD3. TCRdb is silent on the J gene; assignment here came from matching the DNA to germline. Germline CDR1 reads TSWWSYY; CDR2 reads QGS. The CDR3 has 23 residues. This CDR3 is CALGEPPFPYLVAGGYAIDKLIF. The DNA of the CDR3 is TGTGCCCTTGGGGAACCCCCCTTCCCTTATTTGGTGGCTGGGGGATACGCCATTGATAAACTCATCTTT.